The sequence of this TCR beta chain was determined in a study of technical replicates of blood from several donors. This table comes from immunoSEQ multiplex PCR, and its TCRdb copy is limited to in-frame clones, with some not included. Of approximately 75,000 clones listed, around 95% are singletons. Deletions cut 8 bases from V and 13 bases from J, with 17 bases between. Germline CDR1 and CDR2: MNHEY and SVGAGI. This CDR3 has 12 amino acids. Sequencing was carried out using T cells isolated from PBMCs. The sequence came from a human donor in good health. This chain uses TRBV6-5 with TRBJ1-4; D possibly corresponds to TRBD1 (5 bases). The CDR3, as DNA: TGTGCCAGCGGAGGGGCCGGACTAACACTGTTTTTT. This gives the protein CASGGAGLTLFF.